This TCR beta chain was identified during a study of blood T cell repertoires in COVID-19. Whole-study context: Acute and convalescent COVID-19 samples came from the United States, Italy and Spain.

Assignment of participants to cohorts was predicated upon participant-reported clinical history. Methods used by the authors: Reference gene primer amplification in the assay estimated nucleated cell counts. Method: immunoSEQ multiplex PCR; TCRdb's copy keeps in-frame clones and lacks some. V and J calls and clone size are given by that table; D and trimming were obtained from the DNA. Among more than 300,000 clones listed, 85% to 90% were seen once. V was pared by 4 bases and J by 6 bases, with 15 bases between. The CDR3 sequence is 13 residues long. Germline values: CDR1 GTSNPN, CDR2 SVGIG (reference sequence).

The sequence came from a woman aged 18 to 35 who had recovered from COVID-19. The chain joins TRBV30 to TRBJ1-1, with D possibly TRBD1 on 6 matching bases. Specimen: PBMCs or T cells enriched from blood (not recorded which). The CDR3 sequence: CAWNAQGWPEAFF. CDR3 DNA sequence: TGTGCCTGGAACGCCCAGGGGTGGCCTGAAGCTTTCTTT.